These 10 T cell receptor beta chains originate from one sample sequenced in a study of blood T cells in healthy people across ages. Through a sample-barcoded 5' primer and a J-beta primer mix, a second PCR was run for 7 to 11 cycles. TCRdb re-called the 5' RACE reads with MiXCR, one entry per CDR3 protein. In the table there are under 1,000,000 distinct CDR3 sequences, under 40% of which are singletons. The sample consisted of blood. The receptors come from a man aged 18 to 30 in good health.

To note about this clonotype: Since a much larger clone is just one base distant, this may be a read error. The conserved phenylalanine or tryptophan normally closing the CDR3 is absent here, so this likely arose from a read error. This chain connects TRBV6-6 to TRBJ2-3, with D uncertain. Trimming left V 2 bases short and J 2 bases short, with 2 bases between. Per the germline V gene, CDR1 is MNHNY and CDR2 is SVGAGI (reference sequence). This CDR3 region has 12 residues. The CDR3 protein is CASSYATDTQYS. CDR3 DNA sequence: TGTGCCAGCAGTTACGCCACAGATACGCAGTATTCT.

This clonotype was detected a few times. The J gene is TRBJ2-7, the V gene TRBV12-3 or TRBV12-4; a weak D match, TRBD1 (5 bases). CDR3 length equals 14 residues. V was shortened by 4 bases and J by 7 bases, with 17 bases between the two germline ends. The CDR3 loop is CASSWAGPNNEQYF. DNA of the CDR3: TGTGCCAGCAGTTGGGCAGGGCCTAACAATGAGCAGTACTTC.

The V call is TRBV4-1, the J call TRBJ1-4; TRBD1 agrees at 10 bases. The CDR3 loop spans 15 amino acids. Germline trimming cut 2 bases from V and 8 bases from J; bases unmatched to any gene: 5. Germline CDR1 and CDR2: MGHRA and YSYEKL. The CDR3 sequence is CASSQPWDRGEKLFF. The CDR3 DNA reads TGCGCCAGCAGCCAACCTTGGGACAGGGGCGAAAAACTGTTTTTT.

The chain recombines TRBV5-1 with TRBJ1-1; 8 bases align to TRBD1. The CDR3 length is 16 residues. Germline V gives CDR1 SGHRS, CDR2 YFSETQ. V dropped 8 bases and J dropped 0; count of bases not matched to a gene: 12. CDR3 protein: CASSQQSTGVNTEAFF. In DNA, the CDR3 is TGCGCCAGTAGCCAACAATCGACAGGGGTGAACACTGAAGCTTTCTTT.

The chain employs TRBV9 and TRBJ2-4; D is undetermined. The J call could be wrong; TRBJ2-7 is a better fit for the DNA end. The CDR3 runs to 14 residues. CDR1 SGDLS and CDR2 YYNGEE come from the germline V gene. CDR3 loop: CASSGGGVTDEQYF. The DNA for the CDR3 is TGTGCCAGCAGCGGGGGTGGGGTTACGGACGAGCAGTACTTC.

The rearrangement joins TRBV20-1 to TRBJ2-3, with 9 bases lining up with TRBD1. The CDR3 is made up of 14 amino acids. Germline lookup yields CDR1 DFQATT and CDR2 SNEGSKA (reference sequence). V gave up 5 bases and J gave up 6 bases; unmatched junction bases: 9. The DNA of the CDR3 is TGCAGTGCTTTGGACAGGGGAATCACGGATACGCAGTATTTT. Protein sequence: CSALDRGITDTQYF.

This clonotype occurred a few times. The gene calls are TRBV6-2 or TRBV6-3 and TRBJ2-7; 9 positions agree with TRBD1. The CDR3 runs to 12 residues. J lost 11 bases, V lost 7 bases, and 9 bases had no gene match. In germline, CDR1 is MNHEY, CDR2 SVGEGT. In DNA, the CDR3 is TGTGCCAGCACCCCGGACAGGGGTCGGAAGTACTTC. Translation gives CASTPDRGRKYF.

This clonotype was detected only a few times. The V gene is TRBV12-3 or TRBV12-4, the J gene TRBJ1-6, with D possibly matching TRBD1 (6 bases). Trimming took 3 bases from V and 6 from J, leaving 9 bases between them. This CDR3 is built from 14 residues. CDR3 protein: CASSFRGSNSPLHF. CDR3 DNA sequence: TGTGCCAGCAGTTTCAGGGGTAGTAATTCACCCCTCCACTTT.

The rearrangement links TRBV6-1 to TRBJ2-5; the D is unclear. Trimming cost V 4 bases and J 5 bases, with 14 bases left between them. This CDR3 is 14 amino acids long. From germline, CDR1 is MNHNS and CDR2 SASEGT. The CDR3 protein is CASSVVRLRETQYF. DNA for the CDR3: TGTGCCAGCAGTGTCGTACGCCTCCGTGAGACCCAGTACTTC.

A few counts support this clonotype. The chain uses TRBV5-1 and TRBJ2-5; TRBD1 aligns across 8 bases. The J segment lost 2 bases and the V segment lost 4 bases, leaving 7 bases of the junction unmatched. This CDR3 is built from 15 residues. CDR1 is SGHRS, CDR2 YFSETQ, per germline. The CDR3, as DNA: TGCGCCAGCAGCACGGGACAGGCCATACAAGAGACCCAGTACTTC. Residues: CASSTGQAIQETQYF. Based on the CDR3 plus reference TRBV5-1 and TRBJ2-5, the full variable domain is KAGVTQTPRYLIKTRGQQVTLSCSPISGHRSVSWYQQTPGQGLQFLFEYFSETQRNKGNFPGRFSGRQFSNSRSEMNVSTLELGDSALYLCASSTGQAIQETQYFGPGTRLLVL.